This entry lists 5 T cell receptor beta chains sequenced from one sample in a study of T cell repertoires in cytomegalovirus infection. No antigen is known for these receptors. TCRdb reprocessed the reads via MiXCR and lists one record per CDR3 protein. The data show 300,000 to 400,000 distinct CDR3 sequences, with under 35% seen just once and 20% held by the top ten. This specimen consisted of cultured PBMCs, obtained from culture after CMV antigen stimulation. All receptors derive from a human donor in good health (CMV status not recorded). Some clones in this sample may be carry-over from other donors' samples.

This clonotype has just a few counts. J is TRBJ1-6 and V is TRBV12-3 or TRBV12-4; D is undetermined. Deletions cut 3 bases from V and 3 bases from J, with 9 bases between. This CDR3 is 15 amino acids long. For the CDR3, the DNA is TGTGCCAGCAGTTTCAGGCGGCTCTATAATTCACCCCTCCACTTT. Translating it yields CASSFRRLYNSPLHF.

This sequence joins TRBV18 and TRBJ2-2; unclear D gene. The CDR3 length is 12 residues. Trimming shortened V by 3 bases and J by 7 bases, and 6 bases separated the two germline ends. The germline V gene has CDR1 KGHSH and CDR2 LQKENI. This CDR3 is CASSPFGGELFF. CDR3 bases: TGTGCCAGCTCACCGTTCGGCGGGGAGCTGTTTTTT.

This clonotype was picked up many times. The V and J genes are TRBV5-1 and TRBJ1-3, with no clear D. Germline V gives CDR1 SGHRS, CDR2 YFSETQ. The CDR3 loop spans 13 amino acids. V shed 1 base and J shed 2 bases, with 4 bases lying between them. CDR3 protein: CASSLIPGNTIYF. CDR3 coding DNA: TGCGCCAGCAGCTTGATACCTGGAAACACCATATATTTT.

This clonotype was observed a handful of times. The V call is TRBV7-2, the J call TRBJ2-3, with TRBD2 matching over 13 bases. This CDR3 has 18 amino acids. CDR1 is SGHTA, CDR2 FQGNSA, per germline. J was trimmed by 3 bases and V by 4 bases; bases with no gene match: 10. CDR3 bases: TGTGCCAGCAGCTCCCGGGACGGGGGACTAGCGGGGACAGATACGCAGTATTTT. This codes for CASSSRDGGLAGTDTQYF. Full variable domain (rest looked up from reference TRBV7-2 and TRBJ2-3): GAGVSQSPSNKVTEKGKDVELRCDPISGHTALYWYRQSLGQGLEFLIYFQGNSAPDKSGLPSDRFSAERTGGSVSTLTIQRTQQEDSAVYLCASSSRDGGLAGTDTQYFGPGTRLTVL.

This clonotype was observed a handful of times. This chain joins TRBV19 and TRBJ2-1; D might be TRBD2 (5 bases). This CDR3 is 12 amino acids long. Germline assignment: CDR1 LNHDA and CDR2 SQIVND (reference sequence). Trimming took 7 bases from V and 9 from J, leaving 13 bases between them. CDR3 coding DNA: TGTGCCAGTAACCCAGTAGAGGGTGAGCAGTTCTTC. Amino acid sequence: CASNPVEGEQFF.